Below, 32 T cell receptor beta chains from the same sample are listed, as sequenced in a study of post-analysis software for immune sequencing data. The study's findings and limits: Compared with controls, patients had more of roughly five TRBV segments, including TRBV5-6, TRBV5-1 and TRBV20-1.

Unique molecular identifiers featured in each of the TCR beta cDNA libraries. TCRdb re-derived calls from the PCR reads in MiXCR, one entry per CDR3 protein. The sample shows 600,000 to 750,000 distinct CDR3 sequences, roughly three fifths of them seen only once. Their target antigens are unknown. Material: blood. The source is a girl aged 2 to 9 with multiple sclerosis.

The chain is built from TRBV11-2 and TRBJ2-3; the D gene is possibly TRBD2 (6 bases). CDR1 and CDR2 (germline): SGHAT, FQNNGV. This CDR3 has 17 amino acids. V lost 2 bases, J lost 0 bases, and 15 bases lay in between. Here the CDR3 reads CASSLSQRAPSTDTQYF. CDR3 nucleotide sequence: TGTGCCAGCAGCTTATCCCAGCGGGCCCCTAGCACAGATACGCAGTATTTT.

This clonotype has only a few counts. The chain recombines TRBV7-9 with TRBJ2-4; tentative D call: TRBD2 (6 bases). The J call may not be correct, given that the DNA end is closer to TRBJ2-7. CDR1 is SEHNR and CDR2 is FQNEAQ in the germline V gene (reference sequence). The CDR3 is 14 amino acids. Here the CDR3 DNA reads TGTGCCAGCAGCTTGGCAGGGAGGTCGGACGAGCAGTACTTC. Translated: CASSLAGRSDEQYF.

On this clonotype itself: One junction end does not reproduce the germline sequence, and a read error may be involved. The rearrangement links TRBV5-5 to TRBJ2-4, with D possibly TRBD2 on 5 matching bases. The CDR3 spans 17 residues. Germline assignment: CDR1 SGHKS and CDR2 YYEKEE (reference sequence). In nucleotides, the CDR3 is TGTGCCAGCTTACCAGTTGGTGGAGGTGCTAACAAAAACGTTCAGTACTTC. Its translation is CASLPVGGGANKNVQYF.

The chain couples TRBV30 to TRBJ1-2; D call uncertain. This CDR3 has 15 amino acids. Between the trimmed V and J ends, which lost 4 bases and 3 bases, there was a span of 18 bases. Germline CDR1 and CDR2: GTSNPN and SVGIG (reference sequence). CDR3 loop: CAWMPGLAGDYGYTF. CDR3 nucleotide sequence: TGTGCCTGGATGCCAGGACTTGCGGGAGACTATGGCTACACCTTC.

The V call is TRBV6-5, the J call TRBJ2-7; D not resolved. V was trimmed by 0 bases and J by 4 bases, leaving 10 bases between them. Per the germline V gene, CDR1 is MNHEY and CDR2 is SVGAGI. The CDR3 is 14 amino acids. CDR3 residues: CASSYSKASYEQYF. CDR3 nucleotides: TGTGCCAGCAGTTACTCGAAGGCCAGTTACGAGCAGTACTTC.

For the CDR3, the DNA is TGCAGCGTTTTGGAAAACATTCAGTACTTC. This gives the protein CSVLENIQYF. The rearrangement joins TRBV29-1 to TRBJ2-4; D is undetermined. Trimming shortened V by 5 bases and J by 5 bases, and 4 bases separated the two germline ends. CDR3 length equals 10 residues. The germline V gene encodes CDR1 SQVTM and CDR2 ANQGSEA.

This clonotype was seen just once. The J gene is TRBJ1-5, the V gene TRBV7-9; D unresolved. This CDR3 has 14 residues. V gave up 5 bases and J gave up 1 base, with 9 bases separating them. CDR1 and CDR2 from the germline V gene are SEHNR and FQNEAQ (reference sequence). The CDR3 DNA follows: TGTGCCAGCAGCCCGGTGGGGAGCAATCAGCCCCAGCATTTT. The encoded protein is CASSPVGSNQPQHF.

A remark on this clonotype: The germline gene is not matched at one end of the junction; a read error may be the cause. The chain combines TRBV27 with TRBJ2-5, with D possibly TRBD1 on 6 matching bases. The DNA end is a closer match to TRBJ2-7, so the J assignment may be wrong. This CDR3 spans 12 amino acids. From germline, CDR1 is MNHEY and CDR2 SMNVEV (reference sequence). The CDR3 region has the DNA TGCGCCAGCAGTTTTTCAGGGGCCGAGCAGTACTTC. This codes for CASSFSGAEQYF.

The rearrangement links TRBV12-3 or TRBV12-4 to TRBJ2-5; 7 bases align to TRBD1. This CDR3 has 14 amino acids. After removal of 4 bases from V and 4 bases from J, the junction contained 6 bases not matched to a gene. Here the CDR3 DNA reads TGTGCCAGCAGTTCGGGACAGCCGGGAGAGACCCAGTACTTC. Amino acids: CASSSGQPGETQYF.

The chain recombines TRBV5-1 with TRBJ2-5; D call uncertain. Germline V gene sequence: CDR1 SGHRS, CDR2 YFSETQ. The CDR3 runs to 16 residues. V was trimmed by 2 bases and J by 3 bases, leaving 17 bases between them. CDR3 loop: CASSLSARSPKETQYF. For the CDR3, the DNA is TGCGCCAGCAGCTTAAGTGCCAGATCCCCGAAAGAGACCCAGTACTTC.

The CDR3 nucleotides are TGCAGCGTTGAGGTTCCCGCTTTTAGCGGGAGGGGAGCAAGGGAGCGGTACTTC. This translates into CSVEVPAFSGRGARERYF. This rearrangement joins TRBV29-1 to TRBJ2-5, with 11 bases identical to TRBD2. Trimming at V came to 3 bases and at J to 13 bases, leaving 25 bases not matched to a gene. CDR1 is SQVTM, CDR2 ANQGSEA, per germline. The CDR3 covers 18 residues.

A word on this clonotype: At one of its ends the junction is not consistent with the germline gene, which may arise from a read error. The chain carries TRBV5-1 and TRBJ2-7, with TRBD2 matching over 7 bases. CDR1 is SGHRS, CDR2 YFSETQ, per germline. This CDR3 region has 14 residues. CDR3 sequence reads: CASSLVLAAYERYF. CDR3 DNA sequence: TGCGCCAGCAGCTTAGTGCTAGCGGCCTACGAGCGGTACTTC. The full variable domain, completed using reference TRBV5-1 and TRBJ2-7, is KAGVTQTPRYLIKTRGQQVTLSCSPISGHRSVSWYQQTPGQGLQFLFEYFSETQRNKGNFPGRFSGRQFSNSRSEMNVSTLELGDSALYLCASSLVLAAYERYFGPGTRLTVT.

The table lists this clonotype with a count of one. This chain uses TRBV7-9 with TRBJ2-5; D unresolved. Germline CDR1 is SEHNR and CDR2 is FQNEAQ (reference sequence). This CDR3 contains 12 residues. V gave up 5 bases and J gave up 6 bases, with 10 bases separating them. The CDR3 DNA reads as TGTGCCAGCAGCGTACTGGGGAAGACCCAGTACTTC. Its translation: CASSVLGKTQYF.

This clonotype was seen a few times. The rearrangement links TRBV10-3 to TRBJ1-1; D is undetermined. The germline gives CDR1 ENHRY, CDR2 SYGVKD. CDR3 length: 13 amino acids. The V end lost 2 bases, the J end lost 1 base, and 5 bases lay between the germline ends. DNA of the CDR3: TGTGCCATCAGTGAGGGTCCGAACACTGAAGCTTTCTTT. It is translated as CAISEGPNTEAFF.

The CDR3 protein is CSVRDRGRREQYF. The CDR3 coding sequence is TGCAGCGTTAGGGACAGGGGGCGTCGGGAGCAGTACTTC. The chain is built from TRBV29-1 and TRBJ2-7; 12 bases line up with TRBD1. The CDR3 runs to 13 residues. The V and J ends lost 5 bases and 7 bases, in that order; junction bases with no gene match: 6. CDR1 and CDR2 from the germline V gene are SQVTM and ANQGSEA.

The chain uses TRBV6-2 or TRBV6-3 and TRBJ2-1; 10 bases fit TRBD2. J was trimmed by 8 bases and V by 6 bases; bases with no gene match: 7. This CDR3 is 14 amino acids long. Per the germline V gene, CDR1 is MNHEY and CDR2 is SVGEGT. The CDR3 DNA sequence: TGTGCCAGCAGCCAAGGGACTAGCGCGGATGAGCAGTTCTTC. Translating it yields CASSQGTSADEQFF.

This chain joins TRBV21-1 and TRBJ2-7; whether TRBD1, the table's D call, matches the DNA was not checked. TRBV21-1 is a pseudogene. The CDR3 runs to 16 residues. CDR3 DNA sequence: TGTGCCAGCAGCAAATGGTCGGGACAGGTATACTACGAGCAGTACTTC. This codes for CASSKWSGQVYYEQYF.

V usage is TRBV20-1 and J usage is TRBJ1-2, with D possibly TRBD1 on 6 matching bases. This CDR3 has 15 residues. V was shortened by 0 bases and J by 7 bases, with 18 bases between the two germline ends. Germline V gene sequence: CDR1 DFQATT, CDR2 SNEGSKA (reference sequence). The CDR3 region is CSAREPGGPRRGYTF. CDR3 nucleotide sequence: TGCAGTGCTAGAGAACCCGGGGGCCCGAGGCGTGGCTACACCTTC.

This clonotype was detected only a few times. The chain couples TRBV10-1 to TRBJ2-1, with 10 bases fitting TRBD2. The V and J ends lost 4 bases and 3 bases, in that order; junction bases with no gene match: 6. The germline V gene has CDR1 WNHNN and CDR2 SYGVQD (reference sequence). The length of the CDR3 is 16 residues. The CDR3 nucleotides are TGCGCCAGCAGTGCCGCCCTAGCGGGGGTCTACAATGAGCAGTTCTTC. It codes for CASSAALAGVYNEQFF.

This chain uses TRBV5-6 with TRBJ1-2; D possibly corresponds to TRBD1 (5 bases). The CDR3 has 16 residues. CDR1 is SGHDT and CDR2 is YYEEEE in the germline V gene. The V and J ends lost 4 bases and 0 bases respectively, with 16 bases between them. The CDR3 DNA follows: TGTGCCAGCAGCCTATACGACAGTACCTCTAACTATGGCTACACCTTC. This translates into CASSLYDSTSNYGYTF.

J is TRBJ2-5 and V is TRBV4-2; D remains unclear. Germline-derived CDR1 and CDR2 are LGHNA and YNFKEQ. This CDR3 region has 11 residues. Trimming cost V 3 bases and J 5 bases, with 4 bases left between them. The CDR3 coding sequence is TGTGCCAGCAGCCAGACGGAGACCCAGTACTTC. Amino acids: CASSQTETQYF.

This clonotype has more than one count but fewer than ten. J is TRBJ2-5 and V is TRBV6-4, with 7 bases aligning to TRBD1. J was trimmed by 4 bases and V by 2 bases; bases with no gene match: 1. Germline V gives CDR1 MRHNA, CDR2 SNTAGT. The CDR3 covers 13 residues. CDR3 DNA: TGTGCCAGCAGTGACGGGACAGCAGAGACCCAGTACTTC. Its translation is CASSDGTAETQYF.

This clonotype was observed a handful of times. The chain employs TRBV6-5 and TRBJ1-2, with D hard to call. There are 14 residues in the CDR3. Trimming took 2 bases from V and 1 from J, leaving 8 bases between them. CDR1 is MNHEY and CDR2 is SVGAGI in the germline V gene. The CDR3 DNA is TGTGCCAGCAGTTACGATCGGGTTAACTATGGCTACACCTTC. This encodes CASSYDRVNYGYTF.

The J gene is TRBJ2-2, the V gene TRBV12-3 or TRBV12-4; maybe TRBD1 (6 bases). Deletions cut 5 bases from V and 0 bases from J, with 13 bases between. The CDR3 extends over 16 amino acids. CDR3 loop: CASSPTGSPNTGELFF. The CDR3, as DNA: TGTGCCAGCAGTCCGACAGGTTCCCCGAACACCGGGGAGCTGTTTTTT.

This chain links TRBV11-2 with TRBJ2-5; 9 nucleotides align to TRBD1. The last part of the DNA fits TRBJ2-1 better; the J call may be wrong. Per the germline V gene, CDR1 is SGHAT and CDR2 is FQNNGV. This CDR3 is built from 14 residues. CDR3 in DNA: TGTGCCAGCAGCTTCCGGGACAGGGAAGAGACCCAGTTCTTC. Its translation is CASSFRDREETQFF.

V gene TRBV7-9 combines with J gene TRBJ2-7; tentatively, D is TRBD2 (5 bases). This CDR3 is 14 amino acids long. V lost 7 bases and J 2 bases, leaving 15 bases between the germline ends. Germline lookup yields CDR1 SEHNR and CDR2 FQNEAQ (reference sequence). CDR3 nucleotides: TGTGCCAGCACCGCTGCGACCGGGACCTACGAGCAGTACTTC. This sequence encodes CASTAATGTYEQYF.

This clonotype was counted a single time. V gene TRBV10-3 combines with J gene TRBJ1-2; D is uncertain. Trimming removed 2 bases at V and 7 bases at J, with 11 bases between. Germline-derived CDR1 and CDR2 are ENHRY and SYGVKD. The CDR3 is made up of 13 amino acids. The CDR3 DNA sequence: TGTGCCATCAGTGAGGAAAGGAATCGTGGCTACACCTTC. Its translation is CAISEERNRGYTF.

The CDR3 is CSARERGLASNTDTQYF. CDR3 in DNA: TGCAGTGCTAGGGAAAGGGGTCTAGCGAGTAACACAGATACGCAGTATTTT. The chain recombines TRBV20-1 with TRBJ2-3; maybe TRBD2 (6 bases). V gave up 3 bases and J gave up 2 bases, with 21 bases separating them. Germline V CDR1 and CDR2: DFQATT, SNEGSKA (reference sequence). The CDR3 sequence is 17 residues long.

V is TRBV20-1 and J is TRBJ2-3; 8 bases match TRBD1. CDR3 length: 14 amino acids. Germline V gives CDR1 DFQATT, CDR2 SNEGSKA (reference sequence). V shed 4 bases, J shed 3 bases, and the junction held 6 bases outside the gene matches. The CDR3 coding sequence is TGCAGTGCTAACAGGGGGGATTCGACAGATACGCAGTATTTT. Translation gives CSANRGDSTDTQYF.

Only a few counts were recorded for this clonotype. This chain joins TRBV20-1 and TRBJ1-2; tentative D call: TRBD1 (5 bases). The CDR3 consists of 14 residues. The germline V and J ends were trimmed by 3 bases and 4 bases, with 15 bases remaining between them. CDR1 and CDR2 from the germline V gene are DFQATT and SNEGSKA (reference sequence). The CDR3, as DNA: TGCAGTGCTAGGCCGGCAGACAGTCCCTATGGCTACACCTTC. This translates into CSARPADSPYGYTF.

This chain connects TRBV6-1 to TRBJ2-3; 11 nucleotides match TRBD1. Germline assignment: CDR1 MNHNS and CDR2 SASEGT. The CDR3 has 15 residues. The V and J ends lost 5 bases and 4 bases, in that order; junction bases with no gene match: 5. The CDR3 DNA is TGTGCCAGCAGTAGCCGGACAGGGGGCGCAGATACGCAGTATTTT. Its protein product is CASSSRTGGADTQYF.

This clonotype turned up a few times. J is TRBJ2-3 and V is TRBV20-1; D unresolved. Trimming left V 1 base short and J 2 bases short, with 7 bases between. CDR3 length equals 13 residues. Germline V gives CDR1 DFQATT, CDR2 SNEGSKA (reference sequence). CDR3 bases: TGCAGTGCTAGAGGTTGGGCCACAGATACGCAGTATTTT. The encoded protein is CSARGWATDTQYF.